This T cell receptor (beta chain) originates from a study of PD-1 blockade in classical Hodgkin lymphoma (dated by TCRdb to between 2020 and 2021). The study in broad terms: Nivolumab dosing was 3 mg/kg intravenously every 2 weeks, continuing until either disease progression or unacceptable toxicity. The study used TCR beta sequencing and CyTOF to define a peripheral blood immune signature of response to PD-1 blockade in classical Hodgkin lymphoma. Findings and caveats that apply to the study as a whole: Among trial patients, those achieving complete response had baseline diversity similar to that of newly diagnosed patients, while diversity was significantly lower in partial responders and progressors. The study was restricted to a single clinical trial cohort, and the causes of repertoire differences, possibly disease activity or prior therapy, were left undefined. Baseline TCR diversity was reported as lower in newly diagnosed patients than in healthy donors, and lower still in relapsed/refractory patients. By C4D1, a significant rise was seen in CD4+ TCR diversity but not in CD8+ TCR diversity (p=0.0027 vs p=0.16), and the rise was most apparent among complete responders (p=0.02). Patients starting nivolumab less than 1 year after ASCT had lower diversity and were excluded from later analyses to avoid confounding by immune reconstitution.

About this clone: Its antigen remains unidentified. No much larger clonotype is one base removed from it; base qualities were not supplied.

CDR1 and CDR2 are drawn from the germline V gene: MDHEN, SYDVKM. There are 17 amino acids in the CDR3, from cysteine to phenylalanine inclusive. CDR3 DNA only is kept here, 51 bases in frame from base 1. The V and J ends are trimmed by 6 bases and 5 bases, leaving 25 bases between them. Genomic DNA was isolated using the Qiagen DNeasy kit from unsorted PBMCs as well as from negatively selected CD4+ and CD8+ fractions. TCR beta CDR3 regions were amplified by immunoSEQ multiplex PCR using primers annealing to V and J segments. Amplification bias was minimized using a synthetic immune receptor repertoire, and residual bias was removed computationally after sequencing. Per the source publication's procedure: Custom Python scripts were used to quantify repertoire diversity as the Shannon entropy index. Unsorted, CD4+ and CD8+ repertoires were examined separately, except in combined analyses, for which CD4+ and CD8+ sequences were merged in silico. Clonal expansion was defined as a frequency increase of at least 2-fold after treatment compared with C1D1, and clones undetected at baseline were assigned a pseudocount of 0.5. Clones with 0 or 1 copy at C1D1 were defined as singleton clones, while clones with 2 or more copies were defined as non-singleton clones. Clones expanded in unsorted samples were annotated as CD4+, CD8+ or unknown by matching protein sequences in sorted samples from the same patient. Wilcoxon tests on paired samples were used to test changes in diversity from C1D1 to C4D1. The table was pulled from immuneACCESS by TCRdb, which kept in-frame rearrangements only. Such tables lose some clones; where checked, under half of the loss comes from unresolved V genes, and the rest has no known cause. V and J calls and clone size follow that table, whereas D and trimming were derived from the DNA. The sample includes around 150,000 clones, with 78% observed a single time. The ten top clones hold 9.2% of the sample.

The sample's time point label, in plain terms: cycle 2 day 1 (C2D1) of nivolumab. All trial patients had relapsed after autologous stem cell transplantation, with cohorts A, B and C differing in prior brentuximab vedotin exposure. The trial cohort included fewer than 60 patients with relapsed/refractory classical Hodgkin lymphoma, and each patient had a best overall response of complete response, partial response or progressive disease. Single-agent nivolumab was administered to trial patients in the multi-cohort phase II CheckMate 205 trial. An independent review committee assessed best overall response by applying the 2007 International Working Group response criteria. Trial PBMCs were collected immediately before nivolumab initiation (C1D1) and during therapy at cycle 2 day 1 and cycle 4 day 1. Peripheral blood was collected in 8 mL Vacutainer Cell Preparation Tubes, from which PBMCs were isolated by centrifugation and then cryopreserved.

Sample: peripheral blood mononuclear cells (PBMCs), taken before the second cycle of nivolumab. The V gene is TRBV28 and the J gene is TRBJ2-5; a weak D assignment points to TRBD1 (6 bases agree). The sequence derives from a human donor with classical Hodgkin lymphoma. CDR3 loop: CASRKRGTTGLGETQYF. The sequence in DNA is TGTGCCAGCAGGAAAAGAGGCACTACAGGGCTTGGGGAGACCCAGTACTTC.